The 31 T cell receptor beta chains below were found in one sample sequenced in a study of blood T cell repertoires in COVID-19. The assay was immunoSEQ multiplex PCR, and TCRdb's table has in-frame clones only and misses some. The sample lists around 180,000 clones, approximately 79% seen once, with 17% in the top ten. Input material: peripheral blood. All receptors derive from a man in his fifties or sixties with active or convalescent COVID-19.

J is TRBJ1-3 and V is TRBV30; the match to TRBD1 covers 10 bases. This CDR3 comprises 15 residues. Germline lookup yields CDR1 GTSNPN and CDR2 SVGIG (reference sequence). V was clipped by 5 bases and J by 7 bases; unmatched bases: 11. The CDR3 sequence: CAWFPGQGIGNTIYF. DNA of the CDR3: TGTGCCTGGTTCCCGGGACAGGGGATAGGGAACACCATATATTTT. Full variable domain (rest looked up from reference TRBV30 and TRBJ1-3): SQTIHQWPATLVQPVGSPLSLECTVEGTSNPNLYWYRQAAGRGLQLLFYSVGIGQISSEVPQNLSASRPQDRQFILSSKKLLLSDSGFYLCAWFPGQGIGNTIYFGEGSWLTVV.

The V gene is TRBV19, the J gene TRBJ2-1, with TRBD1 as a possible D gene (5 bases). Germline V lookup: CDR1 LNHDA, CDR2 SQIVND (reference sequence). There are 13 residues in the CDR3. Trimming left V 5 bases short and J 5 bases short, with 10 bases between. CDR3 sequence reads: CASSSHRNNEQFF. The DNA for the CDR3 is TGTGCCAGTAGTTCCCACAGGAACAATGAGCAGTTCTTC. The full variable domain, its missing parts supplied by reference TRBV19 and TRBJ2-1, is DGGITQSPKYLFRKEGQNVTLSCEQNLNHDAMYWYRQDPGQGLRLIYYSQIVNDFQKGDIAEGYSVSREKKESFPLTVTSAQKNPTAFYLCASSSHRNNEQFFGPGTRLTVL.

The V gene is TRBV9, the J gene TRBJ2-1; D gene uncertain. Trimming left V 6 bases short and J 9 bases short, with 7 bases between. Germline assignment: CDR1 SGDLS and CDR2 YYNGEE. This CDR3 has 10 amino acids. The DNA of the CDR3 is TGTGCCAGCATCAAGAGTGAGCAGTTCTTC. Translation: CASIKSEQFF.

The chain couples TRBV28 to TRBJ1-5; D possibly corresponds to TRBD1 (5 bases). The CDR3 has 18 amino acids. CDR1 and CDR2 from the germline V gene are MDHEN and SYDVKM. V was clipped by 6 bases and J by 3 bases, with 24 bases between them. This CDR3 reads CASSSGAGPTNFNQPQHF. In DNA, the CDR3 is TGTGCCAGCAGCTCCGGCGCAGGGCCTACCAATTTCAATCAGCCCCAGCATTTT.

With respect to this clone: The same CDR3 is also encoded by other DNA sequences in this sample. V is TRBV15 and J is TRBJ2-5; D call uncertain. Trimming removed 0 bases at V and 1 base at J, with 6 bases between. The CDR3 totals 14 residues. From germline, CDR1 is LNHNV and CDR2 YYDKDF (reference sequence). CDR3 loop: CATSRDTAQETQYF. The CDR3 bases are TGTGCCACCAGCAGAGATACAGCCCAAGAGACCCAGTACTTC. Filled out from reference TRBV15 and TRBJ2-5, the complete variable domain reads DAMVIQNPRYQVTQFGKPVTLSCSQTLNHNVMYWYQQKSSQAPKLLFHYYDKDFNNEADTPDNFQSRRPNTSFCFLDIRSPGLGDTAMYLCATSRDTAQETQYFGPGTRLLVL.

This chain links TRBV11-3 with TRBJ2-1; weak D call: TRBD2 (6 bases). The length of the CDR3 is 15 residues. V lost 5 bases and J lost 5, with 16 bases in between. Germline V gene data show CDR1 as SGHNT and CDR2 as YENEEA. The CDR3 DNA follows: TGTGCCAGCAGCCCACGGGGGACCGAAGACAATGAGCAGTTCTTC. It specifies CASSPRGTEDNEQFF.

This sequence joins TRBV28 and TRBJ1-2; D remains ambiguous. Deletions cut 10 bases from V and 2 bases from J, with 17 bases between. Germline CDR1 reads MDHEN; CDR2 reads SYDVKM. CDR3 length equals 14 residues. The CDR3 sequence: CAMTPQGLNYGYTF. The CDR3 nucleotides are TGTGCCATGACACCCCAAGGCCTGAACTATGGCTACACCTTC.

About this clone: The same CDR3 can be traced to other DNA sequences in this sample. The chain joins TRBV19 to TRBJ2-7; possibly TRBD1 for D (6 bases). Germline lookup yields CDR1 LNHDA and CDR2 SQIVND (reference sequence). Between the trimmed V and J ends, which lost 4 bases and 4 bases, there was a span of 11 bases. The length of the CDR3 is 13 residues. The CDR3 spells CASSTRTDYEQYF. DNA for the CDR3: TGTGCCAGTAGTACCCGGACAGATTACGAGCAGTACTTC.

CDR3 nucleotides: TGTGCCAGCAGCTTAGGGATAGCGGGCTACAATGAGCAGTTCTTC. Amino acids: CASSLGIAGYNEQFF. This chain connects TRBV11-2 to TRBJ2-1; the match to TRBD2 covers 7 bases. V was clipped by 1 base and J by 3 bases; unmatched bases: 3. The CDR3 runs to 15 residues. Germline CDR1 SGHAT, CDR2 FQNNGV.

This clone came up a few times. CDR3 in DNA: TGTGCCACCAGTGACCGAAACCCTAGTCTTACCTACAATGAGCAGTTCTTC. This gives the protein CATSDRNPSLTYNEQFF. V gene TRBV24-1 combines with J gene TRBJ2-1; no definite D call. Germline-derived CDR1 and CDR2 are KGHDR and SFDVKD. There are 17 residues in the CDR3. The V gene lost 4 bases and the J gene lost 2 bases, with 17 bases spanning the gap.

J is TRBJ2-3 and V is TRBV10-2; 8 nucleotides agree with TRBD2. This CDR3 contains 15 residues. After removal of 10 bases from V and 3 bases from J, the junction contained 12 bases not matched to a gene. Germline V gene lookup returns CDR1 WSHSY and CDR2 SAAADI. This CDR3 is CAILRSGRGTDTQYF. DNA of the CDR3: TGCGCCATCCTGCGGAGCGGGAGAGGTACAGATACGCAGTATTTT.

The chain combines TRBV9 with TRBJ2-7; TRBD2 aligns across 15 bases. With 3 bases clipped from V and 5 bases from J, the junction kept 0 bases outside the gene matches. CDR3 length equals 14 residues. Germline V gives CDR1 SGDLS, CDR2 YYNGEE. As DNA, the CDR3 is TGTGCCAGCAGCGGGACTAGCGGGAGGGACGAGCAGTACTTC. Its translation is CASSGTSGRDEQYF.

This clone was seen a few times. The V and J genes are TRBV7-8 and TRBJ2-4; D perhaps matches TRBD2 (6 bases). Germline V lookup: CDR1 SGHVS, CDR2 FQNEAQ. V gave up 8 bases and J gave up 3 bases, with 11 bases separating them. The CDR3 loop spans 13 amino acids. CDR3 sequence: CASSGLRKNIQYF. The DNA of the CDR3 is TGTGCCAGCTCGGGACTTCGCAAAAACATTCAGTACTTC.

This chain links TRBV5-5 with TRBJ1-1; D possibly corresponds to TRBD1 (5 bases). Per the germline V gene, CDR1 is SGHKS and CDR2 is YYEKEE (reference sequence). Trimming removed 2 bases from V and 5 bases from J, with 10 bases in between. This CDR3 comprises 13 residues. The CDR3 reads CASSFSRGTEAFF. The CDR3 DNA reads TGTGCCAGCAGCTTTTCTAGGGGAACTGAAGCTTTCTTT.

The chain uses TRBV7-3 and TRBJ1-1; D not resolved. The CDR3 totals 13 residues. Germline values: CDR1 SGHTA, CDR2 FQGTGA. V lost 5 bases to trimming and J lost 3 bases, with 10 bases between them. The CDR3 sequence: CASSRGRYTEAFF. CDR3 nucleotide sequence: TGTGCCAGCAGCCGAGGGCGGTACACTGAAGCTTTCTTT.

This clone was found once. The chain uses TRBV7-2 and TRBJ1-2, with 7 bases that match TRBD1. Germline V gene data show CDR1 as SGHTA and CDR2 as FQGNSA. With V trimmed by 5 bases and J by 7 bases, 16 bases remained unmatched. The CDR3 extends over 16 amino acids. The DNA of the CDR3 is TGTGCCAGCAGCCCAAGACAGGGAATGGGGCTTAGTGGCTACACCTTC. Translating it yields CASSPRQGMGLSGYTF.

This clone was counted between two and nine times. The CDR3 DNA reads as TGTGCCAGCAGCTTCGGTACAGGCGACAAAACCTACGAGCAGTACTTC. Translating gives CASSFGTGDKTYEQYF. The chain carries TRBV5-5 and TRBJ2-7; D perhaps matches TRBD1 (5 bases). From germline, CDR1 is SGHKS and CDR2 YYEKEE (reference sequence). This CDR3 has 16 amino acids. V lost 2 bases, J lost 2 bases, and 17 bases lay in between.

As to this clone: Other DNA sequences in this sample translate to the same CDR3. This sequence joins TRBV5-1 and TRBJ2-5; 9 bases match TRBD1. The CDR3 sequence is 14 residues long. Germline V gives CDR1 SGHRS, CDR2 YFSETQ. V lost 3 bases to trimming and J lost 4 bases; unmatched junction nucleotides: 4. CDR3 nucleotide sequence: TGCGCCAGCAGCTCTCGACAGGGGGTAGAGACCCAGTACTTC. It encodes CASSSRQGVETQYF.

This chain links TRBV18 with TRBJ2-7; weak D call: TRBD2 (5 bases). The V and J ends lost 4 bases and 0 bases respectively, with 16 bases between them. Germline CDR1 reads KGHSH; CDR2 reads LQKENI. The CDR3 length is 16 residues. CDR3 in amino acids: CASSLPTSMGSYEQYF. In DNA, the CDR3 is TGTGCCAGCTCACTCCCTACTAGTATGGGCTCCTACGAGCAGTACTTC.

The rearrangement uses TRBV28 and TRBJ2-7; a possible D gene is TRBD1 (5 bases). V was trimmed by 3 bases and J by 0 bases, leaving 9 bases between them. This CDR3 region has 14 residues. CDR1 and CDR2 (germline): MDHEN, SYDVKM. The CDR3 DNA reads TGTGCCAGCAGTTTCTCGACAGACTCCTACGAGCAGTACTTC. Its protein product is CASSFSTDSYEQYF. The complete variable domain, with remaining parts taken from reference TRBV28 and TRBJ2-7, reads DVKVTQSSRYLVKRTGEKVFLECVQDMDHENMFWYRQDPGLGLRLIYFSYDVKMKEKGDIPEGYSVSREKKERFSLILESASTNQTSMYLCASSFSTDSYEQYFGPGTRLTVT.

The CDR3 coding sequence is TGTGCCAGCAGCGTACAGGGGAACACCGGGGAGCTGTTTTTT. It translates to CASSVQGNTGELFF. V gene TRBV7-7 combines with J gene TRBJ2-2; maybe TRBD1 (6 bases). Germline CDR1 reads SSHAT; CDR2 reads FNYEAQ (reference sequence). The CDR3 contains 14 residues. Trimming removed 5 bases from V and 1 base from J, with 8 bases in between.

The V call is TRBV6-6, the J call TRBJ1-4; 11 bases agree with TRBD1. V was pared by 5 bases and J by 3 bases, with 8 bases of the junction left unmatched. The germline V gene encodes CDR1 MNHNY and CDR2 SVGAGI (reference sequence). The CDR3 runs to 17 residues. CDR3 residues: CASSQGQGGMANEKLFF. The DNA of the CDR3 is TGTGCCAGCAGTCAGGGACAGGGGGGTATGGCTAATGAAAAACTGTTTTTT.

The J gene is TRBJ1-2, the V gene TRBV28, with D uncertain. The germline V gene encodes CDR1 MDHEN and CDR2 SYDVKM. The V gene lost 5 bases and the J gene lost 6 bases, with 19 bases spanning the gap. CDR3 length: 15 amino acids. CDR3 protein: CASSPAPDYPHGYTF. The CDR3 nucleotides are TGTGCCAGCAGTCCAGCCCCGGACTACCCCCATGGCTACACCTTC.

CDR3 residues: CASSPFGGQAHNEQFF. In DNA, the CDR3 is TGCGCCAGCAGCCCATTCGGCGGACAGGCCCACAATGAGCAGTTCTTC. The V call is TRBV4-1, the J call TRBJ2-1; TRBD1 agrees at 7 bases. This CDR3 contains 16 residues. V shed 4 bases and J 5 bases; nucleotides not matched to a gene: 11. The germline gives CDR1 MGHRA, CDR2 YSYEKL.

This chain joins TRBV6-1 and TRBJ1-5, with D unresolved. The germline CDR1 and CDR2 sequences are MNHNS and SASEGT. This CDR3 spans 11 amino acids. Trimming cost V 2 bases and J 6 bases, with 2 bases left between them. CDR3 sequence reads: CASSELQPQHF. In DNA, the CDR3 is TGTGCCAGCAGTGAACTTCAGCCCCAGCATTTT.

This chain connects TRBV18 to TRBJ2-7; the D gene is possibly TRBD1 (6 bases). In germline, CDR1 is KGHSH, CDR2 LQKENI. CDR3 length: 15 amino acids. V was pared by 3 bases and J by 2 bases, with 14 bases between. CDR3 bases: TGTGCCAGCTCACCCGACAGGTCCGGAACCTACGAGCAGTACTTC. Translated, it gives CASSPDRSGTYEQYF. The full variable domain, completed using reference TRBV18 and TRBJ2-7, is NAGVMQNPRHLVRRRGQEARLRCSPMKGHSHVYWYRQLPEEGLKFMVYLQKENIIDESGMPKERFSAEFPKEGPSILRIQQVVRGDSAAYFCASSPDRSGTYEQYFGPGTRLTVT.

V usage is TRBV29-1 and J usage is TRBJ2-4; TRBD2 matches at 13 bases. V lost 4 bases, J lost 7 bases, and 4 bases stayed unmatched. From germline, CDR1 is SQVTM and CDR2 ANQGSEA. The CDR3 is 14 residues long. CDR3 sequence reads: CSVGTSGSLNIQYF. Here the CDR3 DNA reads TGCAGCGTTGGGACTAGCGGGAGTTTGAACATTCAGTACTTC.

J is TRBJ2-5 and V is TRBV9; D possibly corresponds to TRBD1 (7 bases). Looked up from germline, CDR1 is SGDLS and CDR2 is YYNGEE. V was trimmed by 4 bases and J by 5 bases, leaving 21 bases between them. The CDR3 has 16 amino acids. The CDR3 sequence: CASSPSRQGGLETQYF. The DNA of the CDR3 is TGTGCCAGCAGCCCCTCTCGACAGGGAGGATTGGAGACCCAGTACTTC. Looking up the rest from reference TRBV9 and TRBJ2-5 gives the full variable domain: DSGVTQTPKHLITATGQRVTLRCSPRSGDLSVYWYQQSLDQGLQFLIQYYNGEERAKGNILERFSAQQFPDLHSELNLSSLELGDSALYFCASSPSRQGGLETQYFGPGTRLLVL.

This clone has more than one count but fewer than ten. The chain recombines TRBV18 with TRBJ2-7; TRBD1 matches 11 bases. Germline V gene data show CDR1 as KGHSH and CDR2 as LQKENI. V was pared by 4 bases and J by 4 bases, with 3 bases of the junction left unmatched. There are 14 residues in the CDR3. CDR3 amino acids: CASSLGTGGYEQYF. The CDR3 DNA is TGTGCCAGCTCACTAGGGACAGGGGGGTACGAGCAGTACTTC.

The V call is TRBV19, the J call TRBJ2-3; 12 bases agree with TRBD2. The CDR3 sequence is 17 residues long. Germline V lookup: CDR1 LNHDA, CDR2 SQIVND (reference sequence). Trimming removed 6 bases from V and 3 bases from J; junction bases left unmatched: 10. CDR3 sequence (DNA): TGTGCCAGTAGCCGGGCTAGCGGGAGGGCCAGGACAGATACGCAGTATTTT. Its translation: CASSRASGRARTDTQYF. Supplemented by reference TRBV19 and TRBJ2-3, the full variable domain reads DGGITQSPKYLFRKEGQNVTLSCEQNLNHDAMYWYRQDPGQGLRLIYYSQIVNDFQKGDIAEGYSVSREKKESFPLTVTSAQKNPTAFYLCASSRASGRARTDTQYFGPGTRLTVL.

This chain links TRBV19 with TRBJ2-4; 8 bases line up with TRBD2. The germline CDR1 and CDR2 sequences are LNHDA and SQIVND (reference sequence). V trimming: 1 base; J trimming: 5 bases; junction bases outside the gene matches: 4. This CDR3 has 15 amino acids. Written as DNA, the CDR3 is TGTGCCAGTAGTATAGTAAGCGGGAGCGAAAACATTCAGTACTTC. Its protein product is CASSIVSGSENIQYF.